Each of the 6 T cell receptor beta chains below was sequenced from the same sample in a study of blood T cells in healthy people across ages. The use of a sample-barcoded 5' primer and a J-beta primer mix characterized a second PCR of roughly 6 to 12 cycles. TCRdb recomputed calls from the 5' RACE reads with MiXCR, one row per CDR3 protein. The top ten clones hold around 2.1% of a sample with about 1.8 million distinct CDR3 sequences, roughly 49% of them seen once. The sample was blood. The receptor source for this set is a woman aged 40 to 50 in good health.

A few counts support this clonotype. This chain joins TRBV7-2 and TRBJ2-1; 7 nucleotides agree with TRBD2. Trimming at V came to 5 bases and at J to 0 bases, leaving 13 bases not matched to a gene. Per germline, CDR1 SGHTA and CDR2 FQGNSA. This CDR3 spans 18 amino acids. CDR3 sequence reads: CASSPRHTSASSYNEQFF. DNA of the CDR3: TGTGCCAGCAGCCCTCGACATACTAGCGCCAGCTCCTACAATGAGCAGTTCTTC.

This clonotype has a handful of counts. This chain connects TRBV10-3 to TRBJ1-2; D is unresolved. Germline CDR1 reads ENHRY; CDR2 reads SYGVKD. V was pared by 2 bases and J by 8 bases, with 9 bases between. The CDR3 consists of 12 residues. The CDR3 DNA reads TGTGCCATCAGTGAGGGGAATCGGGGCTACACCTTC. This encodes CAISEGNRGYTF.

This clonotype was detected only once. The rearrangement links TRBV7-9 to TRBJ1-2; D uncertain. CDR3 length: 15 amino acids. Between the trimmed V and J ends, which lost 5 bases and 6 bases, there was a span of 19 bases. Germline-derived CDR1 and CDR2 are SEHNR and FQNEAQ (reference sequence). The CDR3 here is CASSPPGLAKDGYTF. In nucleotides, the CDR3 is TGTGCCAGCAGCCCTCCAGGACTAGCGAAGGATGGCTACACCTTC.

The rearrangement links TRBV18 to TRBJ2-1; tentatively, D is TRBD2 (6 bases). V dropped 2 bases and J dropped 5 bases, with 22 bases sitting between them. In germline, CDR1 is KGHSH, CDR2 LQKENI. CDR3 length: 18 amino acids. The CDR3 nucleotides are TGTGCCAGCTCACCAAGGTTGCGAGTGAGCGGGCCCCACAATGAGCAGTTCTTC. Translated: CASSPRLRVSGPHNEQFF.

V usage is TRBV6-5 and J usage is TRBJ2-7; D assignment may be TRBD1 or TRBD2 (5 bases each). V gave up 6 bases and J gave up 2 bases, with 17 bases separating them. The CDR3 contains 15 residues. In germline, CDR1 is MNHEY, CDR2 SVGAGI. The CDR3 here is CASRGGRERPYEQYF. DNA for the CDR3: TGTGCCAGCAGAGGAGGCAGGGAAAGACCCTACGAGCAGTACTTC.

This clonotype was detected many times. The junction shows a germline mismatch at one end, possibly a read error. CDR3: CASSLGTGAYNEQFF. The CDR3 coding sequence is TGTGCCAGCAGTTTAGGGACAGGGGCCTACAATGAGCAGTTCTTC. This chain joins TRBV5-1 and TRBJ2-1; 10 bases are a match to TRBD1. Germline V CDR1 and CDR2: SGHRS, YFSETQ. This CDR3 has 15 amino acids.